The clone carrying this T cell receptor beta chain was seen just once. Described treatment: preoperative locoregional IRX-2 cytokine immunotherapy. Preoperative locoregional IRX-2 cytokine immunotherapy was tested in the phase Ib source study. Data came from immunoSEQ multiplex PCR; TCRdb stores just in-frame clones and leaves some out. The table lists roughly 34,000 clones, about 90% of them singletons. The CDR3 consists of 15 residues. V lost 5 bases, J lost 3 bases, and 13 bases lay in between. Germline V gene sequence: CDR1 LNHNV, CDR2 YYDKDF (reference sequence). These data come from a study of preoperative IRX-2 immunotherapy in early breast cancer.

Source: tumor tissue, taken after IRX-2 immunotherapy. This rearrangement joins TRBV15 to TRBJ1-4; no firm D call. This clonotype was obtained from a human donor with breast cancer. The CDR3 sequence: CATSGTLTPNEKLFF. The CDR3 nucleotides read TGTGCCACCAGCGGCACATTAACCCCTAATGAAAAACTGTTTTTT.